The sequence of this T cell receptor (beta chain) was determined in a study of tumor-infiltrating lymphocytes in oesophageal squamous cell carcinoma. TCRdb re-analysed the PCR reads in MiXCR, keeping a single row per CDR3 protein. The sample has 3,500 or so distinct CDR3 sequences; approximately 15% are singletons. This clonotype was counted ten times or more. Germline CDR1 MNHNS, CDR2 SASEGT. The CDR3 has 12 residues. The V segment lost 10 bases and the J segment 1 base; nucleotides outside the gene matches: 4. The clonotype was recovered from a male donor with esophageal squamous cell carcinoma. The specimen was esophageal tumor tissue. This rearrangement joins TRBV6-1 to TRBJ2-7, with 7 bases identical to TRBD2. CDR3 in amino acids: CATSSGSYEQYF. The CDR3, as DNA: TGTGCCACCTCTAGCGGTTCCTACGAGCAGTACTTC.